These 24 T cell receptor beta chains were all obtained from the same sample, sequenced in a study of blood T cells in healthy people across ages. Primed by a sample-barcoded 5' primer and a J-beta primer mix, a second PCR proceeded for about 7 to 11 cycles. From the 5' RACE reads, TCRdb called clonotypes with MiXCR, one entry per CDR3 protein. The sample lists more than 450,000 distinct CDR3 sequences, 25% to 35% occurring once. The data were also submitted as part of a second study, on T cells of mothers and their children.

Sequencing was carried out using blood. The receptors shown here come from a boy under 10 years old in good health.

This clonotype was seen a few times. V and J are TRBV12-3 or TRBV12-4 and TRBJ1-1; D ambiguous. This CDR3 comprises 14 residues. Trimming stripped 7 bases from V and 1 base from J, with 13 bases between. The CDR3 region is CASNLRDTNTEAFF. The CDR3 region has the DNA TGTGCCAGCAACCTGCGAGACACGAACACTGAAGCTTTCTTT.

The chain carries TRBV14 and TRBJ2-7; 9 bases fit TRBD1. Germline V CDR1 and CDR2: SGHDN, FVKESK. The CDR3 spans 16 residues. Trimming removed 6 bases from V and 4 bases from J; junction bases left unmatched: 13. The CDR3, as DNA: TGTGCCAGCAGTCCATTGGGACAGGGCCGACTTTACGAGCAGTACTTC. It is translated as CASSPLGQGRLYEQYF.

The J gene is TRBJ2-2, the V gene TRBV7-9; D call uncertain. CDR1 is SEHNR, CDR2 FQNEAQ, per germline (reference sequence). V dropped 8 bases and J dropped 4 bases, with 11 bases sitting between them. The CDR3 is 13 amino acids. CDR3 DNA: TGTGCCAGCGAAACCAGATCCACCGGGGAGCTGTTTTTT. It codes for CASETRSTGELFF.

The chain uses TRBV21-1 and TRBJ2-6; no check of the table's D call, TRBD1, against the DNA was made. TRBV21-1 is recorded as a pseudogene. The CDR3 sequence is 18 residues long. CDR3 DNA: TGTGCCAGCAGCAAAGGGGACAGGGGCCCCTCTGGGGCCAACGTCCTGACTTTC. Translated, it gives CASSKGDRGPSGANVLTF.

The rearrangement links TRBV12-3 or TRBV12-4 to TRBJ2-1; 12 nucleotides match TRBD2. TRBJ2-5 explains the end of the DNA better; the J call may be wrong. The CDR3 consists of 16 residues. The CDR3: CASSIRLAGAGETQYF. In DNA, the CDR3 is TGTGCCAGCAGTATCCGACTAGCGGGGGCCGGGGAGACCCAGTACTTC.

This rearrangement joins TRBV15 to TRBJ1-2, with TRBD1 matching over 7 bases. Germline CDR1 LNHNV, CDR2 YYDKDF (reference sequence). V was pared by 8 bases and J by 8 bases, with 17 bases of the junction left unmatched. This CDR3 is 15 amino acids long. The CDR3 is CATRNLRLGGEGYTF. In DNA, the CDR3 is TGTGCCACCCGCAATCTGAGGTTAGGGGGCGAAGGCTACACCTTC. The whole variable domain, filled in from reference TRBV15 and TRBJ1-2, reads DAMVIQNPRYQVTQFGKPVTLSCSQTLNHNVMYWYQQKSSQAPKLLFHYYDKDFNNEADTPDNFQSRRPNTSFCFLDIRSPGLGDTAMYLCATRNLRLGGEGYTFGSGTRLTVV.

This clonotype showed up many times. The chain couples TRBV11-2 to TRBJ1-2; D ambiguous. Trimming stripped 1 base from V and 3 bases from J, with 9 bases between. Germline V CDR1 and CDR2: SGHAT, FQNNGV. The CDR3 spans 14 residues. CDR3 amino acids: CASSLGGSDYGYTF. The CDR3 nucleotides are TGTGCCAGCAGCTTAGGAGGATCTGACTATGGCTACACCTTC. The variable domain in full, completed from reference TRBV11-2 and TRBJ1-2, reads EAGVAQSPRYKIIEKRQSVAFWCNPISGHATLYWYQQILGQGPKLLIQFQNNGVVDDSQLPKDRFSAERLKGVDSTLKIQPAKLEDSAVYLCASSLGGSDYGYTFGSGTRLTVV.

The V call is TRBV7-2, the J call TRBJ1-3; no reliable D call. The germline V and J ends were trimmed by 10 bases and 9 bases, with 13 bases remaining between them. The CDR3 has 11 amino acids. Germline V gene lookup returns CDR1 SGHTA and CDR2 FQGNSA. The CDR3 sequence: CATRRETTIYF. CDR3 DNA: TGTGCCACCCGAAGGGAAACCACCATATATTTT.

On this clonotype itself: One end of the junction does not line up with germline, which may come from a read error. J is TRBJ2-2 and V is TRBV6-2 or TRBV6-3; no clear D. Germline V gene lookup returns CDR1 MNHEY and CDR2 SVGEGT. CDR3 length: 11 amino acids. DNA for the CDR3: TGTGCCACCAGTCAGACCGGGGAGCTGTTTTTT. Translated, it gives CATSQTGELFF.

This chain connects TRBV12-3 or TRBV12-4 to TRBJ2-2; the match to TRBD1 covers 11 bases. The CDR3 is 14 amino acids. V trimming: 5 bases; J trimming: 9 bases; junction bases outside the gene matches: 5. CDR3 in DNA: TGTGCCAGCAGTACTCGGACAGGGGGCAGGGAGCTGTTTTTT. Residues: CASSTRTGGRELFF.

This chain links TRBV20-1 with TRBJ1-5; D gene ambiguous. V was clipped by 0 bases and J by 5 bases, with 14 bases between them. There are 15 residues in the CDR3. CDR1 is DFQATT and CDR2 is SNEGSKA in the germline V gene (reference sequence). CDR3 sequence reads: CSARDRRAGDQPQHF. CDR3 bases: TGCAGTGCTAGAGATAGGAGGGCCGGGGATCAGCCCCAGCATTTT.

This clonotype occurred a few times. This chain connects TRBV4-1 to TRBJ2-2, with 11 bases fitting TRBD2. CDR1 and CDR2 (germline): MGHRA, YSYEKL. The V segment lost 3 bases and the J segment 0 bases; nucleotides outside the gene matches: 6. This CDR3 contains 18 residues. The CDR3 loop reads CASSQGGLAETNTGELFF. DNA for the CDR3: TGCGCCAGCAGCCAGGGGGGACTAGCGGAGACGAACACCGGGGAGCTGTTTTTT.

The rearrangement uses TRBV20-1 and TRBJ2-7; 7 positions agree with TRBD2. CDR1 is DFQATT and CDR2 is SNEGSKA in the germline V gene (reference sequence). Losses at the gene ends were 0 bases for V and 3 bases for J; bases not matched to a gene: 5. The CDR3 runs 14 residues. Here the CDR3 reads CSARDSAGVYEQYF. In DNA, the CDR3 is TGCAGTGCTAGAGATTCGGCGGGAGTCTACGAGCAGTACTTC.

This chain links TRBV20-1 with TRBJ1-4; no clear D gene. V lost 4 bases and J lost 10, with 10 bases in between. From germline, CDR1 is DFQATT and CDR2 SNEGSKA (reference sequence). This CDR3 comprises 11 residues. The CDR3 region has the DNA TGCAGTGCTATAGTAGAAGGAAAACTGTTTTTT. It encodes CSAIVEGKLFF.

This clonotype turned up a few times. This rearrangement joins TRBV7-2 to TRBJ2-4; D unresolved. CDR3 size: 16 residues. Trimming left V 2 bases short and J 1 base short, with 12 bases between. Germline CDR1 SGHTA, CDR2 FQGNSA. CDR3 in DNA: TGTGCCAGCAGCTTAACACCAACGTGGGCCAAAAACATTCAGTACTTC. Translated, it gives CASSLTPTWAKNIQYF.

This sequence joins TRBV7-6 and TRBJ1-2; D might be TRBD1 (5 bases). Trimming left V 1 base short and J 0 bases short, with 9 bases between. Germline lookup yields CDR1 SGHVS and CDR2 FNYEAQ. The CDR3 loop spans 15 amino acids. The CDR3 loop is CASSLEPGANYGYTF. As DNA, the CDR3 is TGTGCCAGCAGCTTAGAGCCGGGGGCTAACTATGGCTACACCTTC.

The chain links TRBV20-1 to TRBJ2-7; D remains ambiguous. V shed 0 bases and J shed 3 bases, with 21 bases lying between them. The germline gives CDR1 DFQATT, CDR2 SNEGSKA (reference sequence). The CDR3 runs 17 residues. As DNA, the CDR3 is TGCAGTGCTAGAGATGAATGGCCGGCCCCATCCCGCTACGAGCAGTACTTC. Protein product: CSARDEWPAPSRYEQYF.

Concerning this clonotype itself: It is likely a read error, because the conserved phenylalanine at the end of the CDR3 is missing. The CDR3 DNA sequence: TGTGCCAGCAGTTTGCAGAGTTCCTACGAGCAGTACCTC. Translating it yields CASSLQSSYEQYL. The chain employs TRBV27 and TRBJ2-7; the D is unclear. The V gene lost 3 bases and the J gene lost 1 base, with 7 bases spanning the gap. CDR1 is MNHEY and CDR2 is SMNVEV in the germline V gene (reference sequence). The CDR3 covers 13 residues.

The chain has TRBV12-3 or TRBV12-4 and TRBJ2-7, with D perhaps matching TRBD1 (6 bases). This CDR3 contains 12 residues. Trimming left V 5 bases short and J 2 bases short, with 7 bases between. CDR3 DNA: TGTGCCAGCAGTGAGGGGGCCTACGAGCAGTACTTC. Its protein is CASSEGAYEQYF.

This chain links TRBV20-1 with TRBJ1-2, with 9 nucleotides matching TRBD1. This CDR3 contains 15 residues. From germline, CDR1 is DFQATT and CDR2 SNEGSKA (reference sequence). Unmatched junction bases numbered 10, after V lost 2 bases and J lost 6 bases. CDR3 protein: CSARRPGTGYDGYTF. In nucleotides, the CDR3 is TGCAGTGCTAGACGTCCCGGGACAGGGTACGATGGCTACACCTTC.

The genes are TRBV7-9 and TRBJ2-5; 10 bases fit TRBD2. The J call is in doubt because the DNA end fits TRBJ2-1 better. Germline CDR1 is SEHNR and CDR2 is FQNEAQ (reference sequence). The CDR3 runs to 15 residues. The DNA for the CDR3 is TGTGCCAGCAGCTTAACAGCGGGGGGGGACGACGAGCAGTTCTTC. It specifies CASSLTAGGDDEQFF.

Only a few counts were recorded for this clonotype. The chain links TRBV30 to TRBJ2-7; D may correspond to TRBD1 or TRBD2 (5 bases each). V was cut by 3 bases and J by 2 bases, with 23 bases left in between. The CDR3 has 17 amino acids. CDR1 GTSNPN and CDR2 SVGIG come from the germline V gene (reference sequence). CDR3 coding DNA: TGTGCCTGGAGCAACCCTTGGACGGCACCGGGACCCTACGAGCAGTACTTC. It encodes CAWSNPWTAPGPYEQYF.

This clonotype was detected a few times. This CDR3 reads CASSLARGGNEQFF. CDR3 DNA sequence: TGTGCCAGCAGCTTAGCGCGTGGGGGGAATGAGCAGTTCTTC. V gene TRBV7-2 combines with J gene TRBJ2-5, with D maybe TRBD2 (6 bases). The end of the DNA is better explained by TRBJ2-1, so the J call may be wrong. CDR1 and CDR2 (germline): SGHTA, FQGNSA. The length of the CDR3 is 14 residues.

This clonotype was seen a handful of times. The chain combines TRBV4-3 with TRBJ2-7; D possibly uses TRBD1 or TRBD2 (5 bases each). This CDR3 contains 16 residues. Germline CDR1 LGHNA, CDR2 YSLEER. Trimming cost V 0 bases and J 4 bases, with 16 bases left between them. The CDR3 bases are TGCGCCAGCAGCCAAGAGCGGGCAGGGATTCCTTACGAGCAGTACTTC. Amino acid sequence: CASSQERAGIPYEQYF.